This section outlines one T cell receptor beta chain sequence together with its context. Method: immunoSEQ multiplex PCR; TCRdb's copy keeps in-frame clones and lacks some. The sample consists of around 2.1 million clones, more than 85% of them appearing once. This specimen comes from a study of shared clonotypes between healthy human individuals. Naive CD8 cells lacked CD45RO, underwent positive selection for CCR7 and left out terminally differentiated effector memory CD45RA+ cells. All donors were Caucasian adults living in Nashville, Tennessee. Sequencing input: naive CD8+ T cells from PBMCs. The TCR sequence derives from a man between 18 and 29 years old in good health. Some clones in this sample may be carry-over from other donors' samples.

The CDR3 is CASCGLPAASPLHF. In nucleotides, the CDR3 is TGTGCCAGCTGTGGACTCCCCGCGGCCTCACCCCTCCACTTT. This chain joins TRBV6-6 and TRBJ1-6; D ambiguous. The germline V gene encodes CDR1 MNHNY and CDR2 SVGAGI (reference sequence). CDR3 size: 14 residues. Deletions cut 8 bases from V and 10 bases from J, with 18 bases between.